This T cell receptor (beta chain) is drawn from a study of metastatic and nonmetastatic thyroid tumors (dated by TCRdb to the early 2020s). Regarding the research as a whole: Repertoires were compared across peripheral blood and tumor or nodule tissue samples from malignant and benign thyroid patients.

CDR1 MGHRA and CDR2 YSYEKL were looked up in the germline V gene. V is cut by 0 bases and J by 4 bases, and the space between the germline ends is 16 bases. The CDR3 runs 16 residues from the cysteine to the phenylalanine. Kept here is only the CDR3 DNA, which spans 48 bases and is read in frame from base 1. Paper-wide results and their limitations: In both blood and tumor samples, malignant tumors were reported to have significantly higher TCR beta diversity than benign nodules.

The library came from PCR. Sequencing relied on an Illumina HiSeq 4000. High-throughput sequencing was used to profile the TCR beta-chain CDR3 region of every patient. The authors' analysis ran thus. The researchers built a classifier to tell apart papillary thyroid cancer patients with distant metastasis, based on CDR3 differences among clinicopathological groups. The Shannon index was used to measure repertoire diversity, and the Morisita-Horn index was used to measure how similar tumor and blood repertoires were. TCRdb applied fastp at Q25 and MiXCR to the public reads, then kept only in-frame beta chains. The V and J calls here are based on TCRdb, not the publication. The sample data list 7,000 to 8,000 clones, and 32% of these were observed just once. The ten biggest clones cover roughly 10% of the sample. This clone turned up a few times. The target of this receptor is not known. Qualities for individual bases were not recorded, and no much larger clone is one base off.

None of the patients had been given any treatment before thyroid surgery. Using T-cell receptor beta sequencing, the study looked back at clinical samples from patients collected from the early 2010s to the late 2010s. The chain is made from TRBV4-1 and TRBJ2-7, with the D gene too uncertain to name. The sequence was collected from a female donor with papillary thyroid cancer or a benign thyroid nodule (not recorded which). Some clones in this sample may be carry-over from other donors' samples. Material: tumor tissue. The CDR3 region has the sequence CASSQDQGSFQYEQYF. The sequence in DNA is TGCGCCAGCAGCCAAGATCAAGGGTCGTTTCAGTACGAGCAGTACTTC.